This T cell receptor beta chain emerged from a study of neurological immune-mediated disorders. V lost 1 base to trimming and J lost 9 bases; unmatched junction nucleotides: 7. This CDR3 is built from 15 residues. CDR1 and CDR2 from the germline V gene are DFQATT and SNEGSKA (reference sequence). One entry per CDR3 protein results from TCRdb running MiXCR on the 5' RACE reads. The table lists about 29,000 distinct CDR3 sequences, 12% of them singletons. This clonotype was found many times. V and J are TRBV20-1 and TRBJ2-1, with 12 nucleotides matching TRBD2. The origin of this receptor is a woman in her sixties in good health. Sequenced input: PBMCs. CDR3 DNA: TGCAGTGCTAGAGGGACTAGCGGGGCGGACTTTGAGCAGTTCTTC. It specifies CSARGTSGADFEQFF.